The entry below describes one T cell receptor (beta chain). Its target is unknown. This sample is part of a study of beta chain features in type 1 diabetes. Turning to the study itself: Sorted cell examination encompassed 100 million to 110 million cells across all samples.

General observations from the study: VDJ junctions from type 1 diabetes patients carried fewer insertions and larger deletions. For Type 1 diabetes patients, all four CD4+ subsets carried TCRB CDR3s that were moderately but significantly shorter.

CDR3 size: 15 residues. The J segment lost 2 bases and the V segment lost 5 bases, leaving 7 bases of the junction unmatched. Looked up from germline, CDR1 is SGHTA and CDR2 is FQGNSA. A single heparinised draw of approximately 100 mL on average was taken per donor. Via the markers CD45RO/CCR7/CD25/CD127/CD95/CD27, stem cell-like memory, regulatory, central memory and naive CD4+ cells were sorted. Reverse transcription of all isolated RNA meant that expressed TCRB transcripts were sequenced. Measured with immunoSEQ multiplex PCR; TCRdb has only the in-frame clones, and not every one. This sample has 25,000 to 35,000 clones, with roughly two thirds found just once.

The sequencing sample was made of Tregs from blood. The J gene is TRBJ1-2, the V gene TRBV7-2, with 8 bases fitting TRBD1. This clonotype originated in a woman aged 25-40 years with type 1 diabetes. CDR3: CASSTRTGPNYGYTF. The CDR3 DNA reads TGTGCCAGCAGCACCAGGACAGGGCCCAACTATGGCTACACCTTC.